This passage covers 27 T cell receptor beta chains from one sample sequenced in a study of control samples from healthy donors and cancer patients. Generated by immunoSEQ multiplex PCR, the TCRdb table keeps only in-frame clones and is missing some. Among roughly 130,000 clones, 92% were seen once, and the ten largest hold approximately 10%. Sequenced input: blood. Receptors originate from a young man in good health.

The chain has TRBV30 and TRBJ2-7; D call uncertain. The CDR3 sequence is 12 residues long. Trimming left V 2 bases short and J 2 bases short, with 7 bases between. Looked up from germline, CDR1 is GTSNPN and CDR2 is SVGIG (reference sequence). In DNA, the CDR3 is TGTGCCTGGAGTCATACTGCCTACGAGCAGTACTTC. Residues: CAWSHTAYEQYF.

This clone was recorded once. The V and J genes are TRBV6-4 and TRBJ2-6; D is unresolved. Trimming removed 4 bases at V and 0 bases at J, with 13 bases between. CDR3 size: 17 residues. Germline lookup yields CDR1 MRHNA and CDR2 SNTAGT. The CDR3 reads CASSVSGGISGANVLTF. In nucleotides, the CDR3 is TGTGCCAGCAGTGTTTCGGGTGGGATCTCTGGGGCCAACGTCCTGACTTTC.

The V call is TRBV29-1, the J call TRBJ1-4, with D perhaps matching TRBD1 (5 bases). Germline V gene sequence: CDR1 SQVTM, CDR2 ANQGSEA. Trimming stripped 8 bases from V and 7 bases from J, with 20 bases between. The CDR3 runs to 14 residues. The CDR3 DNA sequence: TGCAGCATCCGAATCGGGGGGGTTGCTGAAAAACTGTTTTTT. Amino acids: CSIRIGGVAEKLFF. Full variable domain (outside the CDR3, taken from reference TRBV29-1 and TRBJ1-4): SAVISQKPSRDICQRGTSLTIQCQVDSQVTMMFWYRQQPGQSLTLIATANQGSEATYESGFVIDKFPISRPNLTFSTLTVSNMSPEDSSIYLCSIRIGGVAEKLFFGSGTQLSVL.

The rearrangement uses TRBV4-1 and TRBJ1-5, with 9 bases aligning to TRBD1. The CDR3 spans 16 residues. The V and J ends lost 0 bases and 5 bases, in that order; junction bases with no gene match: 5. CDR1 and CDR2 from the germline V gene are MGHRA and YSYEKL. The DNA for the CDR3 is TGCGCCAGCAGCCAAGAGGACAGGGGTTGGGATCAGCCCCAGCATTTT. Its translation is CASSQEDRGWDQPQHF.

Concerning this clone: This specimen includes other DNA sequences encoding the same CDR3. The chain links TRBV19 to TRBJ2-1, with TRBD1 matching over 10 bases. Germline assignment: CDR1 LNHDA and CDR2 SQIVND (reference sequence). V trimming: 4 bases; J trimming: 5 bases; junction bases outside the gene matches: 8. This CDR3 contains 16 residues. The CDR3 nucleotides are TGTGCCAGTAGTACCCGACAGGGGGCGCGAGACAATGAGCAGTTCTTC. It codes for CASSTRQGARDNEQFF.

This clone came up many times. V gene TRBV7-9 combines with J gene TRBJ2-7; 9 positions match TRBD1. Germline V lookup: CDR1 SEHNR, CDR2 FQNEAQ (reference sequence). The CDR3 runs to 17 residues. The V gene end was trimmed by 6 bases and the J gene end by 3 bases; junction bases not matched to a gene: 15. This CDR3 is CASSSTIHRQGGYEQYF. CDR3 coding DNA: TGTGCCAGCAGTTCTACGATCCACCGACAGGGGGGCTACGAGCAGTACTTC.

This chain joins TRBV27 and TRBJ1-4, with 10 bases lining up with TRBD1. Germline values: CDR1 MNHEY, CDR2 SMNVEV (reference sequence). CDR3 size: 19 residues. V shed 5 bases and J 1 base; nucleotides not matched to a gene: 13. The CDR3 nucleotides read TGTGCCAGCAGTCTCTACTGGACAGGGGGAGTGGGAACTAATGAAAAACTGTTTTTT. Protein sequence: CASSLYWTGGVGTNEKLFF.

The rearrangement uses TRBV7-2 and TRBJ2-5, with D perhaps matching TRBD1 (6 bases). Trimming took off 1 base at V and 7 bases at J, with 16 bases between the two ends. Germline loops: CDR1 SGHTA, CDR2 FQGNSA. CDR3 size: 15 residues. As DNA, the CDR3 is TGTGCCAGCAGCTTAGAGCAGGGGTGGTCATGGACCCAGTACTTC. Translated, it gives CASSLEQGWSWTQYF.

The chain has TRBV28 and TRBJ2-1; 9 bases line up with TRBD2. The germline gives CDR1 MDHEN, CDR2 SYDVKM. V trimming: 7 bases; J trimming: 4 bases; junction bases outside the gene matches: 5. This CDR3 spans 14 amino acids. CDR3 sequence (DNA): TGTGCCAGCAAGCCTAGCGGGATGTACAATGAGCAGTTCTTC. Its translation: CASKPSGMYNEQFF.

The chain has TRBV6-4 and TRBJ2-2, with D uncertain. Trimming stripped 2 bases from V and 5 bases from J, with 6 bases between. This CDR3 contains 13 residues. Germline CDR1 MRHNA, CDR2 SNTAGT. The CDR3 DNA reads TGTGCCAGCAGTGACAGGGAAACCGGGGAGCTGTTTTTT. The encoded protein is CASSDRETGELFF.

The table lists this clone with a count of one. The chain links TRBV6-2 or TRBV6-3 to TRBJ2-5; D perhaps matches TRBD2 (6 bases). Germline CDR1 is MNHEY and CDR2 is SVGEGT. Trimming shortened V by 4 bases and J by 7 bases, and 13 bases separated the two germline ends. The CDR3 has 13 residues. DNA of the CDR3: TGTGCCAGCAGTTGGGGACTCGGCGGGACCCAGTACTTC. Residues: CASSWGLGGTQYF.

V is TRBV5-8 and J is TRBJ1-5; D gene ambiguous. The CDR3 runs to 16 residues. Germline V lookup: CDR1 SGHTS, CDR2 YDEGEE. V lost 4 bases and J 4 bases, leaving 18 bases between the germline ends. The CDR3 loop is CASSIVIGQKNQPQHF. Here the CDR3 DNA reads TGTGCCAGCAGCATTGTGATAGGGCAGAAGAATCAGCCCCAGCATTTT.

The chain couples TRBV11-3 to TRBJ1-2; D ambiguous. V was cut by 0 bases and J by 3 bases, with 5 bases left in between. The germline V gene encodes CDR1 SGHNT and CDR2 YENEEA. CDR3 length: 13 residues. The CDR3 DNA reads TGTGCCAGCAGCTTAGACAGATACTATGGCTACACCTTC. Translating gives CASSLDRYYGYTF.

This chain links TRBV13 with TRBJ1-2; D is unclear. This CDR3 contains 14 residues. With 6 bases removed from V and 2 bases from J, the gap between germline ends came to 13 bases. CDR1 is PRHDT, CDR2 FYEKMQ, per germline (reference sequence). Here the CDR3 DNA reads TGTGCCAGCAGTTTTTTTCAGGAGAACTATGGCTACACCTTC. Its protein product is CASSFFQENYGYTF.

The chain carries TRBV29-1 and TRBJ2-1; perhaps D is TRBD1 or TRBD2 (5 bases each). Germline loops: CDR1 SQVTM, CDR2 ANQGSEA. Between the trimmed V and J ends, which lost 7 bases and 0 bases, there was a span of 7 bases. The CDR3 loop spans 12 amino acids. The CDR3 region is CSGGSSYNEQFF. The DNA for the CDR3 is TGCAGCGGGGGGAGCTCCTACAATGAGCAGTTCTTC.

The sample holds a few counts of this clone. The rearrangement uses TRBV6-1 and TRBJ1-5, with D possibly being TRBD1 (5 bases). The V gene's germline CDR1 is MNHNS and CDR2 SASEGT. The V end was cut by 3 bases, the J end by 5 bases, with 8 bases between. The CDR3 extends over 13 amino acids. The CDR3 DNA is TGTGCCAGCAGTGAGACGGGGCATCAGCCCCAGCATTTT. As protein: CASSETGHQPQHF.

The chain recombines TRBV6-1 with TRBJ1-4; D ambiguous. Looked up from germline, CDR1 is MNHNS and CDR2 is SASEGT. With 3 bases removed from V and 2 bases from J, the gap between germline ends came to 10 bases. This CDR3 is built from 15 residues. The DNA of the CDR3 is TGTGCCAGCAGTGAGAAAGGGTTCACTAATGAAAAACTGTTTTTT. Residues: CASSEKGFTNEKLFF.

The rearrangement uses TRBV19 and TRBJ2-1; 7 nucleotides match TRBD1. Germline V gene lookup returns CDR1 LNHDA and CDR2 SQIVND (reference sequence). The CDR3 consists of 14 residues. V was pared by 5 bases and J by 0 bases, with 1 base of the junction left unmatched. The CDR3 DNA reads TGTGCCAGTAGTCCAGGGGGCTCCTACAATGAGCAGTTCTTC. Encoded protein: CASSPGGSYNEQFF.

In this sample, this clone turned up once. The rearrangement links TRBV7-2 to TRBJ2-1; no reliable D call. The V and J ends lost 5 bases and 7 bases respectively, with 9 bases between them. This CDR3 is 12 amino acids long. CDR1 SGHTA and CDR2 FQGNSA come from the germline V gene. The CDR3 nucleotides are TGTGCCAGCAGCCCAACGACTAATGAGCAGTTCTTC. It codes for CASSPTTNEQFF.

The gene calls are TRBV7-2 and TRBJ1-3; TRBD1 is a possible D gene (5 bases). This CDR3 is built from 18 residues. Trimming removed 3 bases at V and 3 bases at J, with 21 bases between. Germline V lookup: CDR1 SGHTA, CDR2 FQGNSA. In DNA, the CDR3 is TGTGCCAGCAGCTTCTATGGAAGGGGCTGGGTTGGTGGAAACACCATATATTTT. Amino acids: CASSFYGRGWVGGNTIYF.

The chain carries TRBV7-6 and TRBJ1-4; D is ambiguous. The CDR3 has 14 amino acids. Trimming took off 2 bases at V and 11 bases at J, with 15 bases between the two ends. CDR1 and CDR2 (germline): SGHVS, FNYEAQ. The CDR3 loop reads CASSLTGGAAKLFF. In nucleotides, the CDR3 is TGTGCCAGCAGCTTAACGGGTGGTGCGGCTAAACTGTTTTTT.

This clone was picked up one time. The CDR3 DNA reads as TGTGCCACCAGCAGAGAGGGCAAGTCCTACGAGCAGTACTTC. Its translation is CATSREGKSYEQYF. The V and J genes are TRBV15 and TRBJ2-7; D unclear. CDR3 length equals 14 residues. The V end was cut by 0 bases, the J end by 1 base, with 7 bases between. Germline-derived CDR1 and CDR2 are LNHNV and YYDKDF (reference sequence).

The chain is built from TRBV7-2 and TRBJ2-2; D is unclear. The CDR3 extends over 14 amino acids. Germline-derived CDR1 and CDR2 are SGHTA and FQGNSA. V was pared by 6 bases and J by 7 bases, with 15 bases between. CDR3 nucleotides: TGTGCCAGCAGGTTTGAAAGGCGCGGCGGGGAGCTGTTTTTT. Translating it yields CASRFERRGGELFF.

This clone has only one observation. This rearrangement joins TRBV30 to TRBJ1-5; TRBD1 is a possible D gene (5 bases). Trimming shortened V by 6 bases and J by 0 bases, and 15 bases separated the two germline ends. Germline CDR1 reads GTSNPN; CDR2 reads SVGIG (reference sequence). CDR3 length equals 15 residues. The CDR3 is CACTRAGYSNQPQHF. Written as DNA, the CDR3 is TGTGCCTGTACCAGGGCAGGTTATAGCAATCAGCCCCAGCATTTT.

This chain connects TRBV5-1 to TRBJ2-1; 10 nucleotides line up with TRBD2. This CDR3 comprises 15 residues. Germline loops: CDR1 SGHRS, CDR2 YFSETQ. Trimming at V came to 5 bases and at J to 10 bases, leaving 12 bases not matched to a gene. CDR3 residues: CASSFSAAGGQEQFF. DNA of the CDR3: TGCGCCAGCAGTTTCAGCGCAGCGGGAGGGCAAGAGCAGTTCTTC. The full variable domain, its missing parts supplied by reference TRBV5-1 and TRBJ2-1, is KAGVTQTPRYLIKTRGQQVTLSCSPISGHRSVSWYQQTPGQGLQFLFEYFSETQRNKGNFPGRFSGRQFSNSRSEMNVSTLELGDSALYLCASSFSAAGGQEQFFGPGTRLTVL.

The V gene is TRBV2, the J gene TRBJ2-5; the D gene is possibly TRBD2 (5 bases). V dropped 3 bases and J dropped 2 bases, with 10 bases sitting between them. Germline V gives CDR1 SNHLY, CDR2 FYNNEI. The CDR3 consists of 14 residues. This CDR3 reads CASSDPGEQETQYF. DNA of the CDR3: TGTGCCAGCAGTGATCCCGGGGAACAAGAGACCCAGTACTTC.

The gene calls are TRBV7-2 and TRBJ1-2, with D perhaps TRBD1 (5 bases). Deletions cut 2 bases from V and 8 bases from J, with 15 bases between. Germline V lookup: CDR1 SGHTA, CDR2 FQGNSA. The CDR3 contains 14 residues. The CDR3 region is CASSLNSRDRGYTF. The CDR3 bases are TGTGCCAGCAGCTTAAATTCCAGGGATAGGGGCTACACCTTC.